Presented here are 9 T cell receptor beta chains from one specimen sequenced in a study of blood T cell repertoires in COVID-19. Data came from immunoSEQ multiplex PCR; TCRdb stores just in-frame clones and leaves some out. The repertoire includes approximately 56,000 clones, around 92% of them detected once, and 9% sits in the top ten. The specimen was peripheral blood. These receptors all stem from a man aged 80 or over with active or convalescent COVID-19.

V usage is TRBV5-1 and J usage is TRBJ2-3; perhaps TRBD1 as D (6 bases). The CDR3 is 16 residues long. The V and J ends lost 1 base and 1 base respectively, with 13 bases between them. The germline CDR1 and CDR2 sequences are SGHRS and YFSETQ. The CDR3 protein is CASSLMGASGTDTQYF. CDR3 DNA: TGCGCCAGCAGCTTGATGGGGGCGTCGGGCACAGATACGCAGTATTTT.

The chain couples TRBV6-5 to TRBJ1-4; TRBD1 agrees at 9 bases. Germline trimming cut 6 bases from V and 7 bases from J; bases unmatched to any gene: 9. This CDR3 spans 15 amino acids. Germline V gene sequence: CDR1 MNHEY, CDR2 SVGAGI. The CDR3 region is CASRSQGADGEKLFF. The DNA of the CDR3 is TGTGCCAGCAGATCACAGGGGGCTGACGGTGAAAAACTGTTTTTT.

This sequence joins TRBV10-3 and TRBJ2-3; TRBD2 is a possible D gene (6 bases). V was trimmed by 8 bases and J by 2 bases, leaving 17 bases between them. Germline V lookup: CDR1 ENHRY, CDR2 SYGVKD. This CDR3 region has 15 residues. CDR3 residues: CAIGRTGLNTDTQYF. CDR3 nucleotide sequence: TGTGCCATCGGGAGGACGGGACTTAACACAGATACGCAGTATTTT.

This chain links TRBV21-1 with TRBJ2-1; TRBD1, the table's D call, was not compared with the DNA. TRBV21-1 is designated a pseudogene. The CDR3 covers 19 residues. This CDR3 is CASSKVTLSGTGDYNEQFF. The CDR3 DNA reads as TGTGCCAGCAGCAAAGTCACCCTCTCCGGGACAGGGGACTACAATGAGCAGTTCTTC.

This chain links TRBV4-3 with TRBJ2-3; TRBD2 agrees at 12 bases. Germline-derived CDR1 and CDR2 are LGHNA and YSLEER. There are 17 residues in the CDR3. V lost 3 bases, J lost 2 bases, and 6 bases stayed unmatched. The CDR3 region is CASSQTSGSGNTDTQYF. The CDR3 region has the DNA TGCGCCAGCAGCCAGACTAGCGGGAGTGGGAACACAGATACGCAGTATTTT.

The V and J genes are TRBV18 and TRBJ2-2; tentative D call: TRBD2 (6 bases). CDR1 KGHSH and CDR2 LQKENI come from the germline V gene. V was trimmed by 2 bases and J by 7 bases, leaving 14 bases between them. The CDR3 spans 15 residues. The CDR3 spells CASSPGEAADGELFF. The CDR3 coding sequence is TGTGCCAGCTCACCAGGGGAGGCGGCGGACGGGGAGCTGTTTTTT.

V is TRBV30 and J is TRBJ2-3; D perhaps matches TRBD2 (6 bases). Trimming cost V 0 bases and J 2 bases, with 24 bases left between them. CDR1 GTSNPN and CDR2 SVGIG come from the germline V gene (reference sequence). This CDR3 is 19 amino acids long. CDR3 amino acids: CAWSVFGGDFIKSTDTQYF. The CDR3 DNA sequence: TGTGCCTGGAGTGTATTTGGAGGGGACTTTATAAAGTCCACAGATACGCAGTATTTT.

The rearrangement links TRBV5-1 to TRBJ2-7; 10 bases are a match to TRBD2. The germline CDR1 and CDR2 sequences are SGHRS and YFSETQ. Losses at the gene ends were 4 bases for V and 1 base for J; bases not matched to a gene: 2. The CDR3 runs 14 residues. For the CDR3, the DNA is TGCGCCAGCAGCCTTAGCGGGAGGTCCTACGAGCAGTACTTC. Its translation is CASSLSGRSYEQYF.

CDR3 nucleotides: TGCGCCAGCAGCTTGGAGGGGCAGCCGAACACCGGGGAGCTGTTTTTT. It translates to CASSLEGQPNTGELFF. This rearrangement joins TRBV5-1 to TRBJ2-2; D is perhaps TRBD1 (5 bases). V was clipped by 0 bases and J by 0 bases, with 9 bases between them. The V gene's germline CDR1 is SGHRS and CDR2 YFSETQ. The CDR3 totals 16 residues.